This T cell receptor beta chain was retrieved from a study of blood T cell repertoires in COVID-19. Looking at the study overall: Samples of COVID-19 (acute and convalescent) were obtained from the United States, Italy and Spain. PBMCs, B-cell-depleted T cells, or T cells provided the cDNA or gDNA that made up the material.

Per the original methods: How many nucleated cells were present was estimated from reference gene primer amplification. Data came from immunoSEQ multiplex PCR; TCRdb stores just in-frame clones and leaves some out. The V and J calls and the clone size are those of that table, but D and trimming were determined from the DNA. The data contain roughly 40,000 clones, around 83% of them singletons. The clonotype originates from a human donor with acute or convalescent COVID-19. The donor label of this sample is uncertain. The specimen was peripheral blood.

CDR3 loop: CASSQTSETQYF. The CDR3 DNA sequence: TGTGCCAGCAGTCAAACTAGCGAGACCCAGTACTTC. The rearrangement joins TRBV6-6 to TRBJ2-5; D possibly corresponds to TRBD2 (6 bases). The CDR3 sequence is 12 residues long. From germline, CDR1 is MNHNY and CDR2 SVGAGI (reference sequence). V was clipped by 5 bases and J by 5 bases, with 9 bases between them.